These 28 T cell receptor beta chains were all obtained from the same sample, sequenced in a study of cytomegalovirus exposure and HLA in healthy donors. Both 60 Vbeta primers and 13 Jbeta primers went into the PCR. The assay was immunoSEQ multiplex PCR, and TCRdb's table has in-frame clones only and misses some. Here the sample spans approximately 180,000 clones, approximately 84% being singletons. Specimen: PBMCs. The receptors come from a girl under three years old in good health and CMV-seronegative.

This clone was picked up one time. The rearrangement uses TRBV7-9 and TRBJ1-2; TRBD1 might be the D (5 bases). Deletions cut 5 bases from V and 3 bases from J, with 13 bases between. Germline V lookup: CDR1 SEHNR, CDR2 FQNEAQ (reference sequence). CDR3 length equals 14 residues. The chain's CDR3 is CASSATVVDYGYTF. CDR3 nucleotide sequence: TGTGCCAGCAGCGCGACAGTAGTTGACTATGGCTACACCTTC.

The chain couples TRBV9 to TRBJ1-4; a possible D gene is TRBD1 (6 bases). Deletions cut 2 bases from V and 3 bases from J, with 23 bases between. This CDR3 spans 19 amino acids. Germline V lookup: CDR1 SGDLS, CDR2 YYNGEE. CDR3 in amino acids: CASSVGVGQGTLANEKLFF. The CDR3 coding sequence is TGTGCCAGCAGCGTCGGGGTGGGGCAGGGGACATTAGCTAATGAAAAACTGTTTTTT.

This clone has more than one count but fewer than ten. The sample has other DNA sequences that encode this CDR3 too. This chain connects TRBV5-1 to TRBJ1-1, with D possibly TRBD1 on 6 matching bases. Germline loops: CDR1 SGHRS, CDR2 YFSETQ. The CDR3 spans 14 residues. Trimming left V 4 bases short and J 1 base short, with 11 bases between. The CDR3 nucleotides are TGCGCCAGCAGCCGCCAGGGGAGGAACACTGAAGCTTTCTTT. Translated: CASSRQGRNTEAFF. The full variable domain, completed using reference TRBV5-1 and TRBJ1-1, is KAGVTQTPRYLIKTRGQQVTLSCSPISGHRSVSWYQQTPGQGLQFLFEYFSETQRNKGNFPGRFSGRQFSNSRSEMNVSTLELGDSALYLCASSRQGRNTEAFFGQGTRLTVV.

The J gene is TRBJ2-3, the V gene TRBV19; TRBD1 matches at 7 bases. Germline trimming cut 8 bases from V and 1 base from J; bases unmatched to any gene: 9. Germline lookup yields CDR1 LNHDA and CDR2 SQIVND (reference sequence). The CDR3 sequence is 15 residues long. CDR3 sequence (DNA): TGTGCCAGTGGCACAGGGGCTAGCCGCACAGATACGCAGTATTTT. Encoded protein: CASGTGASRTDTQYF.

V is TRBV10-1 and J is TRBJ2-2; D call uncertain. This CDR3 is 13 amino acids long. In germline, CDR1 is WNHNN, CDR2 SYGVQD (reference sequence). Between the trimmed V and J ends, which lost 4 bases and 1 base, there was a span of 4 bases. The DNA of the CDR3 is TGCGCCAGCAGTGCCTTGAACACCGGGGAGCTGTTTTTT. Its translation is CASSALNTGELFF.

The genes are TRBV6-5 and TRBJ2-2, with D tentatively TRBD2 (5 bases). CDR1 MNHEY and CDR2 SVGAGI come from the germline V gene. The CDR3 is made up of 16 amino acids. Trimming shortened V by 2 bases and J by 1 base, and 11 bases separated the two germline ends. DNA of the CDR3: TGTGCCAGCAGTTACCCTGAGGGCCAGAACACCGGGGAGCTGTTTTTT. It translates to CASSYPEGQNTGELFF.

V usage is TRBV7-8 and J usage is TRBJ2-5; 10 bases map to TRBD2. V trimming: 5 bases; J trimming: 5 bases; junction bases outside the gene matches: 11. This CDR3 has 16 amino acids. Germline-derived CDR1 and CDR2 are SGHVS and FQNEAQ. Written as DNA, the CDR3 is TGTGCCAGCAGCCAAAGAGGACTAGCGGCCAGGGAGACCCAGTACTTC. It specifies CASSQRGLAARETQYF.

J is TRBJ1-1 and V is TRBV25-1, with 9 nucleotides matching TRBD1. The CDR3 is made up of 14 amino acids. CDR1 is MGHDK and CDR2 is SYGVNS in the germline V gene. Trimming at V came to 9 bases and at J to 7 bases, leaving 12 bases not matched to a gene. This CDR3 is CASRRQGEDGEAFF. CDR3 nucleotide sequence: TGTGCCAGTAGACGACAGGGGGAAGACGGTGAAGCTTTCTTT.

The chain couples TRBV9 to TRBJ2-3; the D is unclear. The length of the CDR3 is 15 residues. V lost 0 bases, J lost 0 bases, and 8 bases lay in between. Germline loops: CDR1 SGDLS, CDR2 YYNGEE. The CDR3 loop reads CASSVEATSTDTQYF. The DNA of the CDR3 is TGTGCCAGCAGCGTAGAAGCGACGAGCACAGATACGCAGTATTTT.

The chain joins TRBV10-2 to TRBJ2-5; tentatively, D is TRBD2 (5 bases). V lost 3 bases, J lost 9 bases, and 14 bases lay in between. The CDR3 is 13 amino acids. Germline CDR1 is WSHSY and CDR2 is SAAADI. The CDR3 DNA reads TGCGCCAGCAGTGAATTGGGGAACGGGGCCCAGTACTTC. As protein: CASSELGNGAQYF.

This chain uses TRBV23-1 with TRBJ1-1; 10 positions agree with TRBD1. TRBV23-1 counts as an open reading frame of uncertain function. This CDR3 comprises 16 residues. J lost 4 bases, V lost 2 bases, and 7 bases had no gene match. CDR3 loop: CASSQRERTGGTEAFF. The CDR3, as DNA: TGCGCCAGCAGTCAAAGGGAAAGGACAGGGGGCACTGAAGCTTTCTTT.

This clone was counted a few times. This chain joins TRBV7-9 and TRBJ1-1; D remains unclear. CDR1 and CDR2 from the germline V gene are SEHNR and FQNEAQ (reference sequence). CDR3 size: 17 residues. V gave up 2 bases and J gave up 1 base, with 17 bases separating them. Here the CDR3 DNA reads TGTGCCAGCAGCTTATCGGGCATTGGCAGCGGGAACACTGAAGCTTTCTTT. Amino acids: CASSLSGIGSGNTEAFF.

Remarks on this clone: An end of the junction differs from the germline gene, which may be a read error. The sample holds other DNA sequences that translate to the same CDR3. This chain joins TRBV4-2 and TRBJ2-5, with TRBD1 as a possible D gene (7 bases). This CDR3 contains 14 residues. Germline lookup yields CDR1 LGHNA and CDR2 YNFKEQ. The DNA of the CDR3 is TGTGCCAGCAGCCAAGAAACCAGGGGGGAGACTCAGTACTTC. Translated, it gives CASSQETRGETQYF.

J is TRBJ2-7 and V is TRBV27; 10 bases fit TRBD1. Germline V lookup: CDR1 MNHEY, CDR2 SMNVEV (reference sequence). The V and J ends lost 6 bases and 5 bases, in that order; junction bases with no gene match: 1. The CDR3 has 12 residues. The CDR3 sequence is CASRTGGNEQYF. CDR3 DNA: TGTGCCAGCAGGACAGGGGGCAACGAGCAGTACTTC.

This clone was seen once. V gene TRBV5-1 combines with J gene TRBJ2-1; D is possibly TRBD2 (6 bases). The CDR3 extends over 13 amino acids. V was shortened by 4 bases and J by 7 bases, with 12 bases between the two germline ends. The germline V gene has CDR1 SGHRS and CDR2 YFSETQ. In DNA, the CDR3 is TGCGCCAGCAGCACAGGACTAACAAATGAGCAGTTCTTC. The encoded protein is CASSTGLTNEQFF.

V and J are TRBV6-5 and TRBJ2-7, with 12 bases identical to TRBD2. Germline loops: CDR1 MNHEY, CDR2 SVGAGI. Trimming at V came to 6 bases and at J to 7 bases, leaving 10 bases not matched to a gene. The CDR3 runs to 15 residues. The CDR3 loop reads CASSSRLAGAREQYF. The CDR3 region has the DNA TGTGCCAGCAGCTCCAGACTAGCGGGGGCCAGGGAGCAGTACTTC.

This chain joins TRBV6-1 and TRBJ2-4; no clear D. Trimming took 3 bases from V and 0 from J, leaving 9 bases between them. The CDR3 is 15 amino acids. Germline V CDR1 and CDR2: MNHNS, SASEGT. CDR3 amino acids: CASSDSFLAKNIQYF. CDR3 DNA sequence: TGTGCCAGCAGTGACTCCTTTCTAGCCAAAAACATTCAGTACTTC.

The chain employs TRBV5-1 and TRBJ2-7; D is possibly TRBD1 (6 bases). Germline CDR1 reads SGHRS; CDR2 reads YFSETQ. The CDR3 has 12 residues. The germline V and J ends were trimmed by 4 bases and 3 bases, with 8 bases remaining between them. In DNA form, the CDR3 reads TGCGCCAGCAGCCGGGACATCTACGAGCAGTACTTC. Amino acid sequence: CASSRDIYEQYF. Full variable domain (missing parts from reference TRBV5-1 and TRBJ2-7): KAGVTQTPRYLIKTRGQQVTLSCSPISGHRSVSWYQQTPGQGLQFLFEYFSETQRNKGNFPGRFSGRQFSNSRSEMNVSTLELGDSALYLCASSRDIYEQYFGPGTRLTVT.

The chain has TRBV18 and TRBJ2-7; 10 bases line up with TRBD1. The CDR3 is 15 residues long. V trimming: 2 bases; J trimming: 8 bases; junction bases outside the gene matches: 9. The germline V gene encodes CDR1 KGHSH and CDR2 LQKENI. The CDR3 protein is CASSPISGTGVQQYF. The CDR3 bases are TGTGCCAGCTCACCAATCTCCGGGACAGGGGTTCAGCAGTACTTC.

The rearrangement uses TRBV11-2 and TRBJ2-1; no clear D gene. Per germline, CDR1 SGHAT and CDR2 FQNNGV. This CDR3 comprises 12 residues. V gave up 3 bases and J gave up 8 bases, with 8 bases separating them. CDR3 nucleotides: TGTGCCAGCAGCTTTGTGAGGTATGAGCAGTTCTTC. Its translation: CASSFVRYEQFF.

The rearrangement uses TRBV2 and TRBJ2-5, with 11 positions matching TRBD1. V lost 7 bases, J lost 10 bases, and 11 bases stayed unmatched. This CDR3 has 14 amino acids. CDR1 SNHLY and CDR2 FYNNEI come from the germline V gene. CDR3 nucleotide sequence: TGTGCCAGCACCTGGGACAGGGGGGAATTTGGCCAGTACTTC. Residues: CASTWDRGEFGQYF.

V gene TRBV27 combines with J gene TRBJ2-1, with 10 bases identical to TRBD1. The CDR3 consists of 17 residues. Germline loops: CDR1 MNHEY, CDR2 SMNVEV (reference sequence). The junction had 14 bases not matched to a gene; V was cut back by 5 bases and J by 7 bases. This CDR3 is CASSALARGQGLNEQFF. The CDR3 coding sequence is TGTGCCAGCAGTGCCCTAGCCCGGGGACAGGGGTTGAATGAGCAGTTCTTC.

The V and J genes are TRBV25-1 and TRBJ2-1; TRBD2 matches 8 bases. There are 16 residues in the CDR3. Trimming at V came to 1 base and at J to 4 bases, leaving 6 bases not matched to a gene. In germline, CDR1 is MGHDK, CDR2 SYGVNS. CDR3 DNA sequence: TGTGCCAGCAGTGAATGGGGCGGGGGGAGATACAATGAGCAGTTCTTC. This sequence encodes CASSEWGGGRYNEQFF.

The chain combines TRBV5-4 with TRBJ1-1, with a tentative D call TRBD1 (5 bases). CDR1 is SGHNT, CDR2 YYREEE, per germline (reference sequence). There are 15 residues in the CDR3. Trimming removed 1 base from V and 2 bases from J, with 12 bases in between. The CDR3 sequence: CASSLIGVINTEAFF. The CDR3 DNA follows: TGTGCCAGCAGCTTGATAGGGGTAATTAACACTGAAGCTTTCTTT.

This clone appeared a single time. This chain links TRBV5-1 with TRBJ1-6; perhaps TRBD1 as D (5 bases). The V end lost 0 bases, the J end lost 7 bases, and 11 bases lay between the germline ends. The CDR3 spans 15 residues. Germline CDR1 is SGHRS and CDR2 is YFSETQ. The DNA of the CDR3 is TGCGCCAGCAGCTTGGGGGGCGCCGGAAATTCACCCCTCCACTTT. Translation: CASSLGGAGNSPLHF. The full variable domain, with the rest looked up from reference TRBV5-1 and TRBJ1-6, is KAGVTQTPRYLIKTRGQQVTLSCSPISGHRSVSWYQQTPGQGLQFLFEYFSETQRNKGNFPGRFSGRQFSNSRSEMNVSTLELGDSALYLCASSLGGAGNSPLHFGNGTRLTVT.

The CDR3 here is CATSKGGPENTGELFF. CDR3 DNA: TGTGCCACCTCAAAAGGGGGACCAGAGAACACCGGGGAGCTGTTTTTT. This rearrangement joins TRBV10-3 to TRBJ2-2; possible D gene TRBD1, 6 bases. Germline-derived CDR1 and CDR2 are ENHRY and SYGVKD. The CDR3 totals 16 residues. Trimming removed 10 bases from V and 1 base from J, with 19 bases in between.

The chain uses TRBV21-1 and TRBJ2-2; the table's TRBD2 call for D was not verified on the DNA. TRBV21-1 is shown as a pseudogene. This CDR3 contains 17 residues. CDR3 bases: TGTGCCAGTCGAGAGAAAAGTGGGGGGGCGAACACCGGGGAGCTGTTTTTT. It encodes CASREKSGGANTGELFF.

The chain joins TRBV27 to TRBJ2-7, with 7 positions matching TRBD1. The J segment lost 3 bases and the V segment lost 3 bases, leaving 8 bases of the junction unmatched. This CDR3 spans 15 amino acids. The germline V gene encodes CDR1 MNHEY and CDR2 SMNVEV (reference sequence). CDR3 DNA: TGTGCCAGCAGTTTGGTGGCAGGGGGTATCTACGAGCAGTACTTC. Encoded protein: CASSLVAGGIYEQYF.